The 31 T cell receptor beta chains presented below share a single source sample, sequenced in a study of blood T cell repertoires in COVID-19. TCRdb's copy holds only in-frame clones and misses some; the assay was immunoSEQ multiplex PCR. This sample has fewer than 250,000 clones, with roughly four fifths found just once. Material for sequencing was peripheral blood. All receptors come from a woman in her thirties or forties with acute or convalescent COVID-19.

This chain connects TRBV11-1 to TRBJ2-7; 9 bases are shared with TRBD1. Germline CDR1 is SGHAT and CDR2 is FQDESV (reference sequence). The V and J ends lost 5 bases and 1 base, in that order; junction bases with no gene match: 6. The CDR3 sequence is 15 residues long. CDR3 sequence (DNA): TGTGCCAGCAGCCGGGGACAGGGCACATCCTACGAGCAGTACTTC. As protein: CASSRGQGTSYEQYF.

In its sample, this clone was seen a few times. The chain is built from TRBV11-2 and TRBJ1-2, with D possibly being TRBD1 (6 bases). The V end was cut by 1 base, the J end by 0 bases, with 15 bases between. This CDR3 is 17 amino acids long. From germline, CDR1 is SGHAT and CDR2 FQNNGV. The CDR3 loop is CASSLGQGRAANYGYTF. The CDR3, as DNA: TGTGCCAGCAGCTTAGGGCAGGGGCGAGCAGCTAACTATGGCTACACCTTC.

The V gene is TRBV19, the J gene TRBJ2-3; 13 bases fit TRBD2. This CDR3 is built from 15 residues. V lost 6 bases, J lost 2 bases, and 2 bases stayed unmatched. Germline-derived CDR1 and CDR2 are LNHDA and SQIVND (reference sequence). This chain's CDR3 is CASRLAGGNTDTQYF. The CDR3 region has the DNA TGTGCCAGTAGACTAGCGGGGGGGAACACAGATACGCAGTATTTT.

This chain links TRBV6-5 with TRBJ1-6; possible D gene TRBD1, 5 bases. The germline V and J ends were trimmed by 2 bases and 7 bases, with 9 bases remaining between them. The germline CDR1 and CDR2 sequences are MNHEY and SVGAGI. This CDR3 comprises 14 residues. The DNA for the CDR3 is TGTGCCAGCAGTTACCGACAGCAAAATTCACCCCTCCACTTT. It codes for CASSYRQQNSPLHF.

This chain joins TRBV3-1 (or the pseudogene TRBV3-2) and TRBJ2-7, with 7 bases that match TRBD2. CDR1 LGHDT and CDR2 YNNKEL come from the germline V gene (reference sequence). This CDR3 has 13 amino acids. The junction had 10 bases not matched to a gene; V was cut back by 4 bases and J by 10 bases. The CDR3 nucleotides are TGTGCCAGCAGCCCAAAGCGGGGAGGGCAACAGTACTTC. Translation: CASSPKRGGQQYF.

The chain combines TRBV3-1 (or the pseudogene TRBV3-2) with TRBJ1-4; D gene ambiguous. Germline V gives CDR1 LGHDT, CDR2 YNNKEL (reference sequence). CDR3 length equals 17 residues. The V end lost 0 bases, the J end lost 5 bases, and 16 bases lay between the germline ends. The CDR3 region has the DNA TGTGCCAGCAGCCAAGATTATGGTGCGACGGGGAATGAAAAACTGTTTTTT. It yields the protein CASSQDYGATGNEKLFF.

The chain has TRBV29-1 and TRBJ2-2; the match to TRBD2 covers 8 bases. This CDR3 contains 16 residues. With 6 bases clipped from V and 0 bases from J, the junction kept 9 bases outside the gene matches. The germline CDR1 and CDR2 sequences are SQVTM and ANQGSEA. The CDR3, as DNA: TGCAGCGTCGCCGCTAGCGGGTATTCGAACACCGGGGAGCTGTTTTTT. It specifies CSVAASGYSNTGELFF.

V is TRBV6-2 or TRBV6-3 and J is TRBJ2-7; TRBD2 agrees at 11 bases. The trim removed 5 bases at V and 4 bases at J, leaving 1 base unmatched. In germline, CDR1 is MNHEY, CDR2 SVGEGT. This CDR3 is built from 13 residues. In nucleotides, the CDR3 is TGTGCCAGCAGTCGGACTAGCGGGTACGAGCAGTACTTC. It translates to CASSRTSGYEQYF.

The chain's CDR3 is CASSALVTTGPGGELFF. The CDR3 DNA sequence: TGTGCCAGCAGCGCCCTTGTAACGACAGGGCCCGGCGGGGAGCTGTTTTTT. The chain recombines TRBV9 with TRBJ2-2; the match to TRBD1 covers 7 bases. Germline CDR1 SGDLS, CDR2 YYNGEE. This CDR3 has 17 residues. The ends lost 3 bases at V and 7 bases at J; junction bases unmatched: 15.

The CDR3: CASSQDGQAVEPQHF. CDR3 coding DNA: TGTGCCAGCAGCCAAGATGGACAGGCTGTAGAGCCCCAGCATTTT. J is TRBJ1-5 and V is TRBV4-2; TRBD1 aligns across 7 bases. V was pared by 0 bases and J by 8 bases, with 7 bases of the junction left unmatched. Looked up from germline, CDR1 is LGHNA and CDR2 is YNFKEQ. This CDR3 comprises 15 residues.

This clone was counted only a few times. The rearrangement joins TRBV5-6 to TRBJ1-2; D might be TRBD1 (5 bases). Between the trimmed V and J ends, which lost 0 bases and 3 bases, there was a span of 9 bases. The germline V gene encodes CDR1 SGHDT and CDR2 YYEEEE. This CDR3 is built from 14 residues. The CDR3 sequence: CASSLVGLDYGYTF. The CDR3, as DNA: TGTGCCAGCAGCTTGGTGGGACTCGACTATGGCTACACCTTC.

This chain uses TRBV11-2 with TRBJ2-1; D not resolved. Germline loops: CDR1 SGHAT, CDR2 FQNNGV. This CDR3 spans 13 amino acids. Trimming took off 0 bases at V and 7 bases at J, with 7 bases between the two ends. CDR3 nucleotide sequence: TGTGCCAGCAGCTTAGATCCTCTGAATGAGCAGTTCTTC. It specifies CASSLDPLNEQFF.

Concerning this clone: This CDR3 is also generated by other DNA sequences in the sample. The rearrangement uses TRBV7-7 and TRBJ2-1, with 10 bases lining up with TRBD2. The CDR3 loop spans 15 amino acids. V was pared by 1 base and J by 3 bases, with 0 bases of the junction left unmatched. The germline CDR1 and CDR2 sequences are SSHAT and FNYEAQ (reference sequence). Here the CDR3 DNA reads TGTGCCAGCAGCTTAGGGACTAGCGGCTACAATGAGCAGTTCTTC. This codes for CASSLGTSGYNEQFF.

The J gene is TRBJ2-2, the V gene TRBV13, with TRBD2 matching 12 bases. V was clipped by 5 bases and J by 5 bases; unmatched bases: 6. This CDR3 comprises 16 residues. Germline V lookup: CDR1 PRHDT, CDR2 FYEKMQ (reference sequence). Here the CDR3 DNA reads TGTGCCAGCAGCCTGACTAGCGGGAGAGGAACCGGGGAGCTGTTTTTT. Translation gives CASSLTSGRGTGELFF.

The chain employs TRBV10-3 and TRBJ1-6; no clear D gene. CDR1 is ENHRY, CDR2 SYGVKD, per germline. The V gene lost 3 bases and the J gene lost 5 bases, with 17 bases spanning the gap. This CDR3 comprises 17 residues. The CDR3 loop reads CAISEGRGTGNNSPLHF. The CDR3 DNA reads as TGTGCCATCAGTGAAGGTCGGGGAACCGGGAATAATTCACCCCTCCACTTT.

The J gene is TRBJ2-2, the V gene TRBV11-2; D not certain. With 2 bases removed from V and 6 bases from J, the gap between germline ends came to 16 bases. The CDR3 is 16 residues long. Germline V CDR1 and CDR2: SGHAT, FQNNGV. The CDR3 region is CASSLRMNIYPGELFF. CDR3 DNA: TGTGCCAGCAGCTTACGTATGAATATCTACCCCGGGGAGCTGTTTTTT.

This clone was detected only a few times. The CDR3 bases are TGTGCCAGCAGCCAGGGGCGGGGGAGATACAATGAGCAGTTCTTC. This codes for CASSQGRGRYNEQFF. The chain carries TRBV3-1 (or the pseudogene TRBV3-2) and TRBJ2-1; TRBD2 agrees at 7 bases. V dropped 3 bases and J dropped 4; count of bases not matched to a gene: 6. Germline-derived CDR1 and CDR2 are LGHDT and YNNKEL (reference sequence). The length of the CDR3 is 15 residues.

CDR3 sequence: CASSHLDGLALSSYEQYF. The CDR3 DNA follows: TGTGCCAGCAGTCATTTGGACGGGCTAGCCCTGAGCTCCTACGAGCAGTACTTC. The chain uses TRBV27 and TRBJ2-7; D is perhaps TRBD2 (5 bases). Trimming shortened V by 5 bases and J by 0 bases, and 23 bases separated the two germline ends. Germline V gene data show CDR1 as MNHEY and CDR2 as SMNVEV (reference sequence). This CDR3 spans 18 amino acids.

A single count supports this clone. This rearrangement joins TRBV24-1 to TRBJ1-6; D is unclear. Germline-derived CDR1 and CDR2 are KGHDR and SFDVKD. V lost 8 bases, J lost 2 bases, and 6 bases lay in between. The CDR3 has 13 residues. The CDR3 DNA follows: TGTGCCACCACCGGGACCTATAATTCACCCCTCCACTTT. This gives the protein CATTGTYNSPLHF.

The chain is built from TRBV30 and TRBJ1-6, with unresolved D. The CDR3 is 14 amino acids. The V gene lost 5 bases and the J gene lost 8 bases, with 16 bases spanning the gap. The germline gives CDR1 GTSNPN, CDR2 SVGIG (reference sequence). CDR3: CAWQREFGDSPLHF. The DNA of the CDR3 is TGTGCCTGGCAACGGGAGTTCGGGGATTCACCCCTCCACTTT.

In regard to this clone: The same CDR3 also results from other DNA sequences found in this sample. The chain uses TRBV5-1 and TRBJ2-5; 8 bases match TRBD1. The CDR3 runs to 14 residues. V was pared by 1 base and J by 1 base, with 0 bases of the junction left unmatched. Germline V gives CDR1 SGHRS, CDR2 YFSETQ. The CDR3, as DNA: TGCGCCAGCAGCTTGACAGGGGGCCAAGAGACCCAGTACTTC. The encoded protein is CASSLTGGQETQYF.

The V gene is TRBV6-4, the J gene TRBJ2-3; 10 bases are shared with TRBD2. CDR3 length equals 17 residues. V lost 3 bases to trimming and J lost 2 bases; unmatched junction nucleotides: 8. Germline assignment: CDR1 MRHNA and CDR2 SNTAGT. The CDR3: CASSEVPAGGVTDTQYF. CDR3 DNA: TGTGCCAGCAGTGAGGTCCCAGCGGGGGGGGTCACAGATACGCAGTATTTT.

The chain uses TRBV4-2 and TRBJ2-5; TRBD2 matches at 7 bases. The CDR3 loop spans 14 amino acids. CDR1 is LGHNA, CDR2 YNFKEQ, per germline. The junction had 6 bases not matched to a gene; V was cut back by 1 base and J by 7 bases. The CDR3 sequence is CASSQVGTISTQYF. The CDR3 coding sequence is TGTGCCAGCAGCCAAGTTGGGACTATCTCGACCCAGTACTTC.

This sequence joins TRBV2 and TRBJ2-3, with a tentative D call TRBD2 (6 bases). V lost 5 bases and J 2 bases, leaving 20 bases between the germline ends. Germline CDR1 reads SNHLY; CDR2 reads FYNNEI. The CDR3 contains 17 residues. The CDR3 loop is CASSYLGGGLITDTQYF. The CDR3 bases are TGTGCCAGCAGTTACCTTGGGGGAGGCCTCATCACAGATACGCAGTATTTT. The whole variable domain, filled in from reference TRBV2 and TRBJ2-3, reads EPEVTQTPSHQVTQMGQEVILRCVPISNHLYFYWYRQILGQKVEFLVSFYNNEISEKSEIFDDQFSVERPDGSNFTLKIRSTKLEDSAMYFCASSYLGGGLITDTQYFGPGTRLTVL.

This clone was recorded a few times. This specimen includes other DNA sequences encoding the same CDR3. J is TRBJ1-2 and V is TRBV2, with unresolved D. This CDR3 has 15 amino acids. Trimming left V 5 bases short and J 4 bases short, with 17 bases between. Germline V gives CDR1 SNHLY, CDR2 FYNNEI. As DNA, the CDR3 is TGTGCCAGCAGTCAACACGGCCCCCGGGGCTATGGCTACACCTTC. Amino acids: CASSQHGPRGYGYTF.

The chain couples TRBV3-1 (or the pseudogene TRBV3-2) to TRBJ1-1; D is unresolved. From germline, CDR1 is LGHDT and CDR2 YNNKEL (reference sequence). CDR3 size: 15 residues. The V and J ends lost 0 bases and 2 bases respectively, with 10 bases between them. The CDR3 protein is CASSQDLAINTEAFF. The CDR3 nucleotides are TGTGCCAGCAGCCAAGATCTAGCGATTAACACTGAAGCTTTCTTT.

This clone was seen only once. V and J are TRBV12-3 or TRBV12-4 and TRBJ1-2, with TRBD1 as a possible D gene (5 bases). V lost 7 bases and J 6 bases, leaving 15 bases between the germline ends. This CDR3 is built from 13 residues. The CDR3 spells CASTGWGGDGYTF. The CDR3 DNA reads TGTGCCAGCACCGGCTGGGGGGGAGATGGCTACACCTTC.

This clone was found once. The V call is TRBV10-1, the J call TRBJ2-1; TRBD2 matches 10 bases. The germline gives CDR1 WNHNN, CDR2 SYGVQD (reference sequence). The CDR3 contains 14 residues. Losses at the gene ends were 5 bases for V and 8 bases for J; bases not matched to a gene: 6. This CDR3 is CASSSAGGPYEQFF. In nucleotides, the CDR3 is TGCGCCAGCAGTTCAGCGGGGGGGCCCTATGAGCAGTTCTTC.

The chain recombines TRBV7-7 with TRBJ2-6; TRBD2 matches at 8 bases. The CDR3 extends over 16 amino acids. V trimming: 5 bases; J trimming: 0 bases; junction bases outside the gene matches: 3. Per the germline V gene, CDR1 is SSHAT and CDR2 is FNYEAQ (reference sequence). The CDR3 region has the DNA TGTGCCAGCAGCCCGGGAGGGAGCTCTGGGGCCAACGTCCTGACTTTC. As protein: CASSPGGSSGANVLTF.

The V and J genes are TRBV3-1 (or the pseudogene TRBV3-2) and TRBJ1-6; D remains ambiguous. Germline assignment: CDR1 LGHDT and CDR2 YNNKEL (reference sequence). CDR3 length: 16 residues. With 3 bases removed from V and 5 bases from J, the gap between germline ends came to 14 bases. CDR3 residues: CASSHLGTGDNSPLHF. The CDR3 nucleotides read TGTGCCAGCAGCCATCTCGGAACGGGAGATAATTCACCCCTCCACTTT.

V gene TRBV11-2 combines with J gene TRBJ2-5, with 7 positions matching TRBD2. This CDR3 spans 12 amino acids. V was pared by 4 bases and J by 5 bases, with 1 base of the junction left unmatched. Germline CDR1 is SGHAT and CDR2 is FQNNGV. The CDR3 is CASSWGGETQYF. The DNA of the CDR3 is TGTGCCAGCAGCTGGGGAGGGGAGACCCAGTACTTC.